The present entry profiles one T cell receptor beta chain with its context. This specimen belongs to a study of T-cell reconstitution after alpha-beta-depleted transplantation in children. Germline V gives CDR1 DFQATT, CDR2 SNEGSKA (reference sequence). The V end lost 7 bases, the J end lost 4 bases, and 17 bases lay between the germline ends. CDR3 length equals 15 residues. Unique molecular identifiers were incorporated into the prepared TCRbeta library. One entry per CDR3 protein results from TCRdb running MiXCR on the PCR reads. The table has 600,000 to 700,000 distinct CDR3 sequences, 15% to 20% seen once.

This clonotype was sampled from a human donor who donated a stem cell graft to a child with acute myeloid leukemia. Here the sequenced sample was PBMCs from the stem cell graft donor, taken from the stem cell graft. The chain links TRBV20-1 to TRBJ1-6, with D maybe TRBD1 (6 bases). DNA for the CDR3: TGCAGTGTTATAGGACAGCGCGAATATAATTCACCCCTCCACTTT. Its translation is CSVIGQREYNSPLHF.